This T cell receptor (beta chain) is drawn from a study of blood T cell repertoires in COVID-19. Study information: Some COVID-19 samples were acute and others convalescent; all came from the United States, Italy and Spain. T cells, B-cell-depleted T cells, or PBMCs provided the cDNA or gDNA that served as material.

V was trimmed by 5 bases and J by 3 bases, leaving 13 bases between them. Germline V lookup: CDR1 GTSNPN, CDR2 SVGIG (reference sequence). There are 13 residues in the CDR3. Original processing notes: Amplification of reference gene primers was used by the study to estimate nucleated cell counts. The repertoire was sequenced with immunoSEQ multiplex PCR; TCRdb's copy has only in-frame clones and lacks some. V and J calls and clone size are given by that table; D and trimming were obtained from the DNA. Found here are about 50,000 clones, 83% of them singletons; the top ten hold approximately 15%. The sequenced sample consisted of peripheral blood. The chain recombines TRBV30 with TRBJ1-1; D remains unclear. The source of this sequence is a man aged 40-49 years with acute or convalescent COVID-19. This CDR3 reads CAWRKRLDTEAFF. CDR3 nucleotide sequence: TGTGCCTGGCGCAAGAGGCTGGACACTGAAGCTTTCTTT.